This T cell receptor beta chain was retrieved from a study of T cells in Graves' hyperthyroidism and ophthalmopathy. Looking at the study overall: Before any treatment, at initial diagnosis, peripheral blood was collected.

Amplified TCR beta CDR3 regions derived from RNA transcripts. HTBI primers were the set used in a first-round RT-PCR of the TCR CDR3. A single record per CDR3 protein comes from TCRdb applying MiXCR to the multiplex PCR reads. The table has around 250,000 distinct CDR3 sequences, more than 20% seen once. The CDR3 consists of 16 residues. Germline CDR1 is MDHEN and CDR2 is SYDVKM. V was clipped by 7 bases and J by 4 bases, with 22 bases between them. Fresh peripheral blood, 9.5 to 10 ml of it, supplied the PBMCs. The sequencing input was blood. The source of this sequence is a woman between 40 and 50 years old with Graves' ophthalmopathy. V and J are TRBV28 and TRBJ1-2; D not certain. The CDR3 DNA follows: TGTGCCAGCACTACCAGGCGGCAGCCCGCCCTCTATGGCTACACCTTC. It translates to CASTTRRQPALYGYTF.